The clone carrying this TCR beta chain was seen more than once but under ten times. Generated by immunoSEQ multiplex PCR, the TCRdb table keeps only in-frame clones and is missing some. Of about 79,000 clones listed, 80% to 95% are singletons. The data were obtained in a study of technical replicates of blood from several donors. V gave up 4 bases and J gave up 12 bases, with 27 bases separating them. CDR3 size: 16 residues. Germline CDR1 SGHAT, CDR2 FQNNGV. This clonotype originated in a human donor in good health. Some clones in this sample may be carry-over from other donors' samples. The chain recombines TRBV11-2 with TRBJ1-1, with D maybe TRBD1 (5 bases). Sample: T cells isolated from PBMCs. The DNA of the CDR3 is TGTGCCAGCAGCTCGACCCTAGGCGGGGGTACAGGCGTAACTTTCTTT. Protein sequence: CASSSTLGGGTGVTFF. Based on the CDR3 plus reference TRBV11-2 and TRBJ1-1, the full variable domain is EAGVAQSPRYKIIEKRQSVAFWCNPISGHATLYWYQQILGQGPKLLIQFQNNGVVDDSQLPKDRFSAERLKGVDSTLKIQPAKLEDSAVYLCASSSTLGGGTGVTFFGQGTRLTVV.